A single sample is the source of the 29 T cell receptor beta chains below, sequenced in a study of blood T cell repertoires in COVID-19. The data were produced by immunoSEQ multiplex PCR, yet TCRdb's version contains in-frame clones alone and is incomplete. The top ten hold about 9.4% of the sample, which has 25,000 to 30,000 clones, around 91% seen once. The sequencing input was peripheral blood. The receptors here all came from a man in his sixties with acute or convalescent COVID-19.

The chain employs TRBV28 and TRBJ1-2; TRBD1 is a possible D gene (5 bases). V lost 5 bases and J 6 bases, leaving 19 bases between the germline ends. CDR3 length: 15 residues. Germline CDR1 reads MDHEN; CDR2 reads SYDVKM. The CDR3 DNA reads TGTGCCAGCAGTCACAACCCTAGGGGTTCAAATGGCTACACCTTC. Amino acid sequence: CASSHNPRGSNGYTF.

Written as DNA, the CDR3 is TGTGCCAGCACCGCGACTCGACAGGGGCTGGTGAAGAGTGACACCATATATTTT. Translation: CASTATRQGLVKSDTIYF. This chain connects TRBV7-8 to TRBJ1-3, with 8 bases that match TRBD1. Germline CDR1 is SGHVS and CDR2 is FQNEAQ. V dropped 7 bases and J dropped 8; count of bases not matched to a gene: 22. The CDR3 is 18 residues long.

CDR3: CASSWTGFKDQPQHF. The DNA of the CDR3 is TGCGCCAGCAGCTGGACAGGGTTTAAGGATCAGCCCCAGCATTTT. The chain couples TRBV5-1 to TRBJ1-5; TRBD1 aligns across 8 bases. CDR3 length: 15 amino acids. The V and J ends lost 3 bases and 5 bases, in that order; junction bases with no gene match: 7. Germline-derived CDR1 and CDR2 are SGHRS and YFSETQ.

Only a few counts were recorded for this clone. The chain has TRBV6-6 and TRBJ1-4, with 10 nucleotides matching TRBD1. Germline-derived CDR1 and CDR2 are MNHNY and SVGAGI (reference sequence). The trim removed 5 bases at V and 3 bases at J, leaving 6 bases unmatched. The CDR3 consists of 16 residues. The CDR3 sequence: CASSRDRGLANEKLFF. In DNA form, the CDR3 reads TGTGCCAGCAGTCGAGACAGGGGGCTGGCTAATGAAAAACTGTTTTTT.

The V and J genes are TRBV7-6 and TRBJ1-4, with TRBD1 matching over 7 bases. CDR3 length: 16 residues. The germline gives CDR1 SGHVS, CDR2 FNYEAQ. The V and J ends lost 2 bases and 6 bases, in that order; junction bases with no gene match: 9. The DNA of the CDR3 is TGTGCCAGCAGCTTAATGCCGGGACAGAGAGATGAAAAACTGTTTTTT. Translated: CASSLMPGQRDEKLFF.

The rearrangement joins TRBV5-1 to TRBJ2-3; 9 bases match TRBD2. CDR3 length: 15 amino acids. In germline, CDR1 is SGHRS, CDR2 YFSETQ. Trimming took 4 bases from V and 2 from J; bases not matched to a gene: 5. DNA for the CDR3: TGCGCCAGCAGCCCGGGACTAGCCGACACAGATACGCAGTATTTT. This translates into CASSPGLADTDTQYF.

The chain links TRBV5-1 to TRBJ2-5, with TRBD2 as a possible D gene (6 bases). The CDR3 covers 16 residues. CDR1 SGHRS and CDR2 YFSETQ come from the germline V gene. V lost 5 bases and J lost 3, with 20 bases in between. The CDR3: CASRRTTSGPEETQYF. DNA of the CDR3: TGCGCCAGCAGACGTACAACCAGCGGGCCCGAAGAGACCCAGTACTTC.

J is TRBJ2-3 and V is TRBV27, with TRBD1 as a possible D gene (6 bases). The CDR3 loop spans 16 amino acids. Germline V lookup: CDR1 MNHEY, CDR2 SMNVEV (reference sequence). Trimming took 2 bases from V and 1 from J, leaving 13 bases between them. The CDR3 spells CASSLVQGLGTDTQYF. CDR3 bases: TGTGCCAGCAGTTTAGTTCAGGGGCTGGGCACAGATACGCAGTATTTT.

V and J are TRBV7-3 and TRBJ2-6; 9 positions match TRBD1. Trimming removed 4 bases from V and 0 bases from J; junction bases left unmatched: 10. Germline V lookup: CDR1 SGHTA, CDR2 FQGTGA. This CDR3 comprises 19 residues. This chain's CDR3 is CASSSNGGQGDSGANVLTF. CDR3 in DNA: TGTGCCAGCAGCTCCAACGGGGGACAGGGAGACTCTGGGGCCAACGTCCTGACTTTC.

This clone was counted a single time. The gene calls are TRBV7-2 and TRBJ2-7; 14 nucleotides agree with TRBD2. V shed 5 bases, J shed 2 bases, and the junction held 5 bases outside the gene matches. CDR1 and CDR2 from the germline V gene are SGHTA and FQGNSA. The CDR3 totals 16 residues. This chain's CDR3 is CASSMGLAGATYEQYF. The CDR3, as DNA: TGTGCCAGCAGCATGGGACTAGCGGGAGCTACCTACGAGCAGTACTTC.

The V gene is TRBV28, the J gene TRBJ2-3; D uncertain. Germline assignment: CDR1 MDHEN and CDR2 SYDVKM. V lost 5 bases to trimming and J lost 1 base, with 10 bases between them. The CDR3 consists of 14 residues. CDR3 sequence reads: CASSLYGGTDTQYF. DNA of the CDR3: TGTGCCAGCAGTCTGTACGGTGGCACAGATACGCAGTATTTT.

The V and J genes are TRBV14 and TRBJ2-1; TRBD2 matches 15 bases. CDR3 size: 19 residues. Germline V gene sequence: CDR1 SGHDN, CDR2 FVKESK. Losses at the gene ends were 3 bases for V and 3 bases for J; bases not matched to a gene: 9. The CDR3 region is CASSHPGLAGGYGYNEQFF. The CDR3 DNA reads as TGTGCCAGCAGCCATCCAGGACTAGCGGGGGGGTATGGCTACAATGAGCAGTTCTTC. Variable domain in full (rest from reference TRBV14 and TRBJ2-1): EAGVTQFPSHSVIEKGQTVTLRCDPISGHDNLYWYRRVMGKEIKFLLHFVKESKQDESGMPNNRFLAERTGGTYSTLKVQPAELEDSGVYFCASSHPGLAGGYGYNEQFFGPGTRLTVL.

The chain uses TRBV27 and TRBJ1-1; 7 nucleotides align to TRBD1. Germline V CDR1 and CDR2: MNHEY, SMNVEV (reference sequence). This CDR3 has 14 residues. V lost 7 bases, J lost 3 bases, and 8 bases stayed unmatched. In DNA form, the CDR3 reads TGTGCCAGCAAAACCCCGGGACAGTACACTGAAGCTTTCTTT. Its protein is CASKTPGQYTEAFF.

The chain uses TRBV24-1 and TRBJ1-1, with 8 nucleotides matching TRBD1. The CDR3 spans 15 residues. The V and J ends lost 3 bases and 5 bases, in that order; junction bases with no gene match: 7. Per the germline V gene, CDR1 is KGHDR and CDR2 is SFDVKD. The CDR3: CATSDTGTGKTEAFF. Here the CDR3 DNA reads TGTGCCACCAGTGATACCGGGACAGGTAAGACTGAAGCTTTCTTT.

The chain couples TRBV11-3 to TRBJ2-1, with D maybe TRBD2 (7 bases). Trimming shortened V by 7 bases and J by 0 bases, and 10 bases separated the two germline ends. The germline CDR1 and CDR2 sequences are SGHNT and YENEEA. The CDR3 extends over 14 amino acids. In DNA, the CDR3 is TGTGCCAGCAAGGGAGGGGGCTCCTACAATGAGCAGTTCTTC. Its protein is CASKGGGSYNEQFF.

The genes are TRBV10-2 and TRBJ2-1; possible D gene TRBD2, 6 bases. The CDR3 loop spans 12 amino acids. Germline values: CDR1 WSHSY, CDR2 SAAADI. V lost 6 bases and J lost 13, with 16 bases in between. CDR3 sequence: CASSPEGRSQFF. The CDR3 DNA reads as TGCGCCAGCAGCCCGGAGGGGCGCTCCCAGTTCTTC.

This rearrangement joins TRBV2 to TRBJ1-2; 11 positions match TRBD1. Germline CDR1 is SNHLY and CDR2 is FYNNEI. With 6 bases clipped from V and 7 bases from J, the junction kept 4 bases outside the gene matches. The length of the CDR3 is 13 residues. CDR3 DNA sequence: TGTGCCAGCAGCGGACAGGGGGCGCTTGGCTACACCTTC. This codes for CASSGQGALGYTF.

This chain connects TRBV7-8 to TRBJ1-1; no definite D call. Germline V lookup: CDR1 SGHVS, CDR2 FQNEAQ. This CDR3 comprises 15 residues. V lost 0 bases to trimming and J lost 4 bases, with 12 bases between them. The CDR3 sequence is CASSLASVGSTEAFF. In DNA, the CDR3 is TGTGCCAGCAGCTTAGCCTCGGTGGGGAGCACTGAAGCTTTCTTT. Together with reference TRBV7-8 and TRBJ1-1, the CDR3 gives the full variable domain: GAGVSQSPRYKVAKRGQDVALRCDPISGHVSLFWYQQALGQGPEFLTYFQNEAQLDKSGLPSDRFFAERPEGSVSTLKIQRTQQEDSAVYLCASSLASVGSTEAFFGQGTRLTVV.

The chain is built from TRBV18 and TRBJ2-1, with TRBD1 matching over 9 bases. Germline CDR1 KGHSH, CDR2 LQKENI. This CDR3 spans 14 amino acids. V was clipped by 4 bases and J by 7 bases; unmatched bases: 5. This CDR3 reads CASSRDRERNEQFF. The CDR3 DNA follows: TGTGCCAGCTCACGGGACAGGGAGCGTAATGAGCAGTTCTTC.

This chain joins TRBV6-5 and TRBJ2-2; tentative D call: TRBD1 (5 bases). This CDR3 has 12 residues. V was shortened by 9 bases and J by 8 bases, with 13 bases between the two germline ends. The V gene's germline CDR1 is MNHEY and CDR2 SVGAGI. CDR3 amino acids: CASWGTRGELFF. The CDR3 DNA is TGTGCCAGTTGGGGCACGAGGGGGGAGCTGTTTTTT.

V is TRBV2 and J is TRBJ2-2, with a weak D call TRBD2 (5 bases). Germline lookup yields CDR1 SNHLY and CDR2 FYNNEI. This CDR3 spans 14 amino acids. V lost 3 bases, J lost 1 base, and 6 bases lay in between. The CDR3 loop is CASSEGENTGELFF. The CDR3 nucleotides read TGTGCCAGCAGTGAGGGAGAGAACACCGGGGAGCTGTTTTTT.

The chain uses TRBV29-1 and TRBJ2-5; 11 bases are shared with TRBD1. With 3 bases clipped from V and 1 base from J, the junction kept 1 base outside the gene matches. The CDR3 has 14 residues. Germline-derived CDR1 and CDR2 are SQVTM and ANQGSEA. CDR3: CSVDGTGGQETQYF. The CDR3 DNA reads TGCAGCGTTGATGGGACAGGGGGCCAAGAGACCCAGTACTTC.

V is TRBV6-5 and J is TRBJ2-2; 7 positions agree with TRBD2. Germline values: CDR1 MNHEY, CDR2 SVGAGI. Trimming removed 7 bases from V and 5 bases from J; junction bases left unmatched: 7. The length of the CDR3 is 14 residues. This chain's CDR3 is CASTNGGRTGELFF. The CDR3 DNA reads TGTGCCAGCACCAACGGGGGGAGGACCGGGGAGCTGTTTTTT.

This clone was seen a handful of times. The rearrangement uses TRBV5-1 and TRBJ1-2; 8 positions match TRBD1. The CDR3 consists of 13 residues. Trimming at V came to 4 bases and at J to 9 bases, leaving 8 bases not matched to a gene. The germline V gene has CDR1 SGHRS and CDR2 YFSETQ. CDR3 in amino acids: CASSPGTGQSYTF. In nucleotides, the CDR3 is TGCGCCAGCAGCCCTGGGACAGGTCAAAGCTACACCTTC.

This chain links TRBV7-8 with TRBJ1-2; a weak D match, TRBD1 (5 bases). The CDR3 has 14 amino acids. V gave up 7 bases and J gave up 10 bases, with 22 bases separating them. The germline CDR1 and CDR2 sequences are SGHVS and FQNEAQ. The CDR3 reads CASTQSVGLLNYTF. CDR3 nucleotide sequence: TGTGCCAGCACCCAGTCTGTGGGGCTACTTAACTACACCTTC.

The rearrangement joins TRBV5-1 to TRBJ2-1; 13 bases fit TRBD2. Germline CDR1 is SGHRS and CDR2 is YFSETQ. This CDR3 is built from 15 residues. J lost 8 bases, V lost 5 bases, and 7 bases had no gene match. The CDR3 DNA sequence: TGCGCCAGCAGGCAGGGACTAGCGGGGAGCCATGAGCAGTTCTTC. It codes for CASRQGLAGSHEQFF.

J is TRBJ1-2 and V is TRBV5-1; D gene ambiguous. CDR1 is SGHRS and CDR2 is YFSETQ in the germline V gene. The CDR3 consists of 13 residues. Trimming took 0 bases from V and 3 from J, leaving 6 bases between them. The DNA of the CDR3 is TGCGCCAGCAGCTTGGACAGTGACTATGGCTACACCTTC. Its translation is CASSLDSDYGYTF.

The CDR3 reads CASSKSGGRETQYF. The DNA of the CDR3 is TGTGCCAGCAGCAAATCGGGAGGGCGGGAGACCCAGTACTTC. This chain joins TRBV11-3 and TRBJ2-5; 8 bases match TRBD2. The V and J ends lost 5 bases and 5 bases, in that order; junction bases with no gene match: 7. This CDR3 comprises 14 residues. Germline loops: CDR1 SGHNT, CDR2 YENEEA.

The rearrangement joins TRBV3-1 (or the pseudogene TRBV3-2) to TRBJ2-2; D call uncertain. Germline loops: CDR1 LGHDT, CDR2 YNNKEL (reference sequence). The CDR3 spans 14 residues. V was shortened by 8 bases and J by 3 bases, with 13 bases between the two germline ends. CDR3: CASRSPKDTGELFF. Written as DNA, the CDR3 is TGTGCCAGCCGGAGTCCCAAGGACACCGGGGAGCTGTTTTTT.